The clone carrying this T cell receptor (beta chain) was observed many times. The CDR3 runs 14 residues. The V gene's germline CDR1 is SGHRS and CDR2 YFSETQ. The V and J ends lost 4 bases and 7 bases, in that order; junction bases with no gene match: 9. These data come from a study of CD8+CD57+ T cells in acquired aplastic anemia. Using genomic DNA as the template, TCR beta VDJ and CDR3 profiling was carried out. TCRdb recomputed calls from the reads with MiXCR, one row per CDR3 protein. This sample has 75,000 to 90,000 distinct CDR3 sequences, with approximately 45% found just once. Sequenced: sorted CD4+, CD8+, or CD8+CD57+ T cells (not recorded which) from PBMCs. V gene TRBV5-1 combines with J gene TRBJ1-2; 8 bases line up with TRBD1. This receptor was obtained from a human donor in good health, serving as a control. The CDR3: CASSPGGAVSGYTF. The CDR3 nucleotides are TGCGCCAGCAGCCCAGGGGGCGCGGTATCTGGCTACACCTTC.